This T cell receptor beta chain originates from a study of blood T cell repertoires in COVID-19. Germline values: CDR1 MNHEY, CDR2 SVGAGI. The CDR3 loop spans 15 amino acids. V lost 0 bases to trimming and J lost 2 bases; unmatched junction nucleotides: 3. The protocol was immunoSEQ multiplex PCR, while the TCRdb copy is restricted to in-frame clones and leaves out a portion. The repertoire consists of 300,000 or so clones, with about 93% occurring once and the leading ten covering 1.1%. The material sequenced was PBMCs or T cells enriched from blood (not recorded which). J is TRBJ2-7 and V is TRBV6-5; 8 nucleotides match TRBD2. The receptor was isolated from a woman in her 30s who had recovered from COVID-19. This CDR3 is CASSYSGLGAYEQYF. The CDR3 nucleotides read TGTGCCAGCAGTTACTCGGGACTAGGCGCCTACGAGCAGTACTTC.